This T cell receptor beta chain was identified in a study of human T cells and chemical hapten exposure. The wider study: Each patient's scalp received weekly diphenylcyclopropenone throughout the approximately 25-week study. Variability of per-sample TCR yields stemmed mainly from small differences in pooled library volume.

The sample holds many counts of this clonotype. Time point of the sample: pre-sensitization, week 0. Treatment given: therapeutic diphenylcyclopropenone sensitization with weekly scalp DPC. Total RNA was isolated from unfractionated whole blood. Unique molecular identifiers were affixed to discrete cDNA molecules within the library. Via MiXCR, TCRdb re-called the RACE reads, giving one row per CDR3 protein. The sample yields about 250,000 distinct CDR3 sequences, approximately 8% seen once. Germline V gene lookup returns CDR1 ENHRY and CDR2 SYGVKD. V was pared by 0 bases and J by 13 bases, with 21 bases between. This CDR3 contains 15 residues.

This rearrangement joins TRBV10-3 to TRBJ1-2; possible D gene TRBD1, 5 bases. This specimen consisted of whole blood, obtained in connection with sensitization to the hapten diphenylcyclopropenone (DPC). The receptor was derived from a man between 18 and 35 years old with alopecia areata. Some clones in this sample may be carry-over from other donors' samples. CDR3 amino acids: CAISESDEGPSPRTF. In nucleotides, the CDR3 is TGTGCCATCAGTGAGTCGGATGAGGGACCGTCGCCGCGCACCTTC.